The present T cell receptor beta chain was sequenced within a study of blood T cell repertoires in COVID-19. The overall study: Acute-phase and convalescent COVID-19 samples originated in the United States, Italy and Spain. PBMCs, B-cell-depleted T cells, or T cells provided the cDNA or gDNA that made up the material.

As processed by the authors: Amplification of reference gene primers provided the estimated nucleated cell counts. Only in-frame clones appear in the TCRdb table, and some are missing; sequencing was by immunoSEQ multiplex PCR. V and J calls and clone size follow that table, whereas D and trimming were derived from the DNA. The sample has about 100,000 clones, approximately 89% seen once. Trimming cost V 5 bases and J 3 bases; bases outside gene matches: 13. Germline V gene data show CDR1 as SGHNT and CDR2 as YENEEA. The length of the CDR3 is 18 residues. The sequenced sample was peripheral blood. The V and J genes are TRBV11-3 and TRBJ2-2, with TRBD1 matching over 9 bases. The clonotype comes from a man aged 45 to 65 with active COVID-19. The CDR3 is CASSQGRPGQGYTGELFF. The DNA of the CDR3 is TGTGCCAGCAGCCAGGGTCGGCCGGGACAGGGATACACCGGGGAGCTGTTTTTT.